This passage covers 25 T cell receptor beta chains from one sample sequenced in a study of blood T cell repertoires in COVID-19 (TCRdb year 2020). Libraries were constructed by the immunoSEQ multiplex PCR assay. TCRdb's version of the immuneACCESS table is confined to in-frame rearrangements and falls short of the full clone set. An unresolved V gene accounts for under half of the shortfall where checked; the remainder is of unknown origin. The sample table records 250,000 to 350,000 clones; about 82% of these occur just once. Clones ranked in the top ten supply under 2% of the sample. Specimen: peripheral blood. Receptor source: a woman aged 50 to 60 with acute or convalescent COVID-19.

The chain is built from TRBV5-4 and TRBJ2-3; unclear D gene. Germline V gene sequence: CDR1 SGHNT, CDR2 YYREEE (reference sequence). There are 15 residues in the CDR3. The V and J ends lost 0 bases and 2 bases respectively, with 10 bases between them. The CDR3 DNA reads as TGTGCCAGCAGCTTGGTCCCAGAATCCACAGATACGCAGTATTTT. This codes for CASSLVPESTDTQYF.

This clone was observed once. The chain employs TRBV11-3 and TRBJ2-1, with D tentatively TRBD2 (6 bases). In germline, CDR1 is SGHNT, CDR2 YENEEA. V lost 3 bases and J 2 bases, leaving 11 bases between the germline ends. The CDR3 contains 15 residues. The CDR3 nucleotides are TGTGCCAGCAGCTTGATGGGCGGGACCTACAATGAGCAGTTCTTC. It codes for CASSLMGGTYNEQFF.

The chain has TRBV4-1 and TRBJ1-4, with TRBD1 as a possible D gene (6 bases). The CDR3 has 15 amino acids. The V gene's germline CDR1 is MGHRA and CDR2 YSYEKL. The germline V and J ends were trimmed by 0 bases and 6 bases, with 11 bases remaining between them. CDR3 nucleotides: TGCGCCAGCAGCCAAGAACAGGGCGAATATGAAAAACTGTTTTTT. Its protein is CASSQEQGEYEKLFF.

The rearrangement joins TRBV5-4 to TRBJ2-1; no reliable D call. V was clipped by 1 base and J by 2 bases, with 10 bases between them. This CDR3 has 15 residues. Germline CDR1 and CDR2: SGHNT and YYREEE (reference sequence). The CDR3 protein is CASSLSIVTYNEQFF. The CDR3 DNA reads as TGTGCCAGCAGCTTGTCCATAGTGACCTACAATGAGCAGTTCTTC.

This clone was seen only once. The chain recombines TRBV3-1 (or the pseudogene TRBV3-2) with TRBJ2-5; 7 bases agree with TRBD1. Germline CDR1 is LGHDT and CDR2 is YNNKEL (reference sequence). The CDR3 consists of 14 residues. The V and J ends lost 4 bases and 2 bases, in that order; junction bases with no gene match: 4. CDR3 loop: CASSPRQGQETQYF. CDR3 DNA sequence: TGTGCCAGCAGCCCCAGACAGGGACAAGAGACCCAGTACTTC.

This chain connects TRBV6-1 to TRBJ1-1; D remains ambiguous. V was shortened by 1 base and J by 2 bases, with 14 bases between the two germline ends. Germline values: CDR1 MNHNS, CDR2 SASEGT. The CDR3 is 16 amino acids. The CDR3 sequence: CASSEGTHPLNTEAFF. DNA of the CDR3: TGTGCCAGCAGTGAAGGGACTCACCCCCTAAACACTGAAGCTTTCTTT.

The chain uses TRBV4-2 and TRBJ1-2, with a weak D call TRBD1 (6 bases). From germline, CDR1 is LGHNA and CDR2 YNFKEQ. The CDR3 consists of 13 residues. V was pared by 1 base and J by 6 bases, with 9 bases between. For the CDR3, the DNA is TGTGCCAGCAGCCAAGGTGGGACAAATGGCTACACCTTC. Its protein is CASSQGGTNGYTF.

The chain couples TRBV19 to TRBJ2-7; TRBD2 agrees at 12 bases. V was clipped by 8 bases and J by 6 bases; unmatched bases: 8. The CDR3 runs 14 residues. The germline gives CDR1 LNHDA, CDR2 SQIVND (reference sequence). The CDR3 sequence: CASGISTSGGEQYF. The CDR3 coding sequence is TGTGCCAGTGGAATTTCGACTAGCGGGGGCGAGCAGTACTTC. The full variable domain, completed using reference TRBV19 and TRBJ2-7, is DGGITQSPKYLFRKEGQNVTLSCEQNLNHDAMYWYRQDPGQGLRLIYYSQIVNDFQKGDIAEGYSVSREKKESFPLTVTSAQKNPTAFYLCASGISTSGGEQYFGPGTRLTVT.

The CDR3 protein is CASSPPTGTDTQYF. For the CDR3, the DNA is TGTGCCAGCAGCCCACCGACAGGCACAGATACGCAGTATTTT. The J gene is TRBJ2-3, the V gene TRBV4-2; TRBD1 might be the D (5 bases). CDR3 length: 14 amino acids. The germline V gene has CDR1 LGHNA and CDR2 YNFKEQ. Deletions cut 4 bases from V and 1 base from J, with 9 bases between.

This chain links TRBV9 with TRBJ2-1; 10 bases are shared with TRBD2. V trimming: 3 bases; J trimming: 4 bases; junction bases outside the gene matches: 4. Germline CDR1 reads SGDLS; CDR2 reads YYNGEE. The length of the CDR3 is 15 residues. The CDR3 bases are TGTGCCAGCAGCGCGCTAGCGGGAGTTTACAATGAGCAGTTCTTC. It yields the protein CASSALAGVYNEQFF. Complete variable domain (other parts from reference TRBV9 and TRBJ2-1): DSGVTQTPKHLITATGQRVTLRCSPRSGDLSVYWYQQSLDQGLQFLIQYYNGEERAKGNILERFSAQQFPDLHSELNLSSLELGDSALYFCASSALAGVYNEQFFGPGTRLTVL.

The chain is built from TRBV5-1 and TRBJ1-5, with D unclear. This CDR3 is built from 13 residues. The ends were cut back, 0 bases at V and 5 bases at J, with 6 bases in the middle. Germline V gene lookup returns CDR1 SGHRS and CDR2 YFSETQ. The CDR3 is CASSLGEDQPQHF. DNA for the CDR3: TGCGCCAGCAGCTTGGGGGAGGATCAGCCCCAGCATTTT. Full variable domain (outside the CDR3, taken from reference TRBV5-1 and TRBJ1-5): KAGVTQTPRYLIKTRGQQVTLSCSPISGHRSVSWYQQTPGQGLQFLFEYFSETQRNKGNFPGRFSGRQFSNSRSEMNVSTLELGDSALYLCASSLGEDQPQHFGDGTRLSIL.

This rearrangement joins TRBV28 to TRBJ1-2; D perhaps matches TRBD1 (5 bases). The germline gives CDR1 MDHEN, CDR2 SYDVKM. The length of the CDR3 is 15 residues. Trimming cost V 7 bases and J 1 base, with 16 bases left between them. As DNA, the CDR3 is TGTGCCAGCACCCCCTTTGGGGCGGTTAACTATGGCTACACCTTC. Its translation: CASTPFGAVNYGYTF.

The chain employs TRBV2 and TRBJ1-2, with 10 bases that match TRBD1. CDR3 length: 15 residues. V shed 6 bases and J 4 bases; nucleotides not matched to a gene: 8. Germline-derived CDR1 and CDR2 are SNHLY and FYNNEI. The CDR3 loop reads CASRTDRGRSYGYTF. Here the CDR3 DNA reads TGTGCCAGCAGGACCGACAGGGGGCGATCCTATGGCTACACCTTC.

CDR3 region: CASSLLLPTGYYEQYF. In DNA, the CDR3 is TGTGCCAGCAGTTTGTTACTACCGACAGGTTACTACGAGCAGTACTTC. V usage is TRBV27 and J usage is TRBJ2-7; possibly TRBD1 for D (6 bases). Trimming pared 3 bases from V and 3 bases from J, leaving 18 bases between. Germline V gene sequence: CDR1 MNHEY, CDR2 SMNVEV (reference sequence). This CDR3 has 16 residues.

CDR3: CASGYSSYEQYF. The CDR3 DNA reads TGTGCCAGCGGGTACAGCTCCTACGAGCAGTACTTC. The chain employs TRBV6-5 and TRBJ2-7; D gene uncertain. The CDR3 is made up of 12 amino acids. V was shortened by 8 bases and J by 0 bases, with 8 bases between the two germline ends. CDR1 and CDR2 from the germline V gene are MNHEY and SVGAGI.

This chain links TRBV4-1 with TRBJ2-5; 7 bases agree with TRBD2. This CDR3 has 15 amino acids. Germline-derived CDR1 and CDR2 are MGHRA and YSYEKL. V shed 1 base, J shed 9 bases, and the junction held 11 bases outside the gene matches. CDR3 protein: CASSQAGGRGRAQYF. In DNA form, the CDR3 reads TGCGCCAGCAGCCAAGCGGGAGGCCGGGGGAGGGCCCAGTACTTC.

This clone was seen a few times. The chain carries TRBV12-3 or TRBV12-4 and TRBJ1-2; possibly TRBD1 for D (5 bases). There are 13 residues in the CDR3. V dropped 3 bases and J dropped 7 bases, with 12 bases sitting between them. The DNA of the CDR3 is TGTGCCAGCAGTTTCATGTCCGGGGGTGGCTACACCTTC. This encodes CASSFMSGGGYTF.

The rearrangement joins TRBV5-5 to TRBJ1-2; 9 positions match TRBD1. Per the germline V gene, CDR1 is SGHKS and CDR2 is YYEKEE (reference sequence). The CDR3 sequence is 13 residues long. The V segment lost 4 bases and the J segment 8 bases; nucleotides outside the gene matches: 6. CDR3 amino acids: CASSTGQGEGYTF. DNA of the CDR3: TGTGCCAGCAGCACGGGACAGGGTGAAGGCTACACCTTC.

The chain combines TRBV2 with TRBJ2-7; 9 nucleotides agree with TRBD1. CDR3 length: 13 residues. The germline V gene has CDR1 SNHLY and CDR2 FYNNEI. Trimming took 6 bases from V and 4 from J; bases not matched to a gene: 4. The DNA for the CDR3 is TGTGCCAGCAGCACCGGGACAGGGTACGAGCAGTACTTC. Encoded protein: CASSTGTGYEQYF.

The gene calls are TRBV28 and TRBJ2-5, with TRBD2 matching 7 bases. The V and J ends lost 2 bases and 6 bases, in that order; junction bases with no gene match: 9. Per germline, CDR1 MDHEN and CDR2 SYDVKM. This CDR3 comprises 15 residues. The CDR3 DNA follows: TGTGCCAGCAGTTTACTAACCGGGACTAAGAAGACCCAGTACTTC. This codes for CASSLLTGTKKTQYF.

This sequence joins TRBV28 and TRBJ1-2; 7 bases map to TRBD1. CDR3 length: 13 amino acids. Germline V gene sequence: CDR1 MDHEN, CDR2 SYDVKM. V lost 8 bases, J lost 4 bases, and 7 bases stayed unmatched. The CDR3 region has the DNA TGTGCCAGCGTCCAAGGGGGCATCTATGGCTACACCTTC. It is translated as CASVQGGIYGYTF.

The chain employs TRBV7-9 and TRBJ2-3; no reliable D call. CDR3 length equals 15 residues. The V gene lost 4 bases and the J gene lost 6 bases, with 17 bases spanning the gap. Germline values: CDR1 SEHNR, CDR2 FQNEAQ (reference sequence). The CDR3 loop is CASSSPRGSLDTQYF. Here the CDR3 DNA reads TGTGCCAGCAGCTCCCCACGTGGTAGCTTGGATACGCAGTATTTT.

V is TRBV11-2 and J is TRBJ2-7; D perhaps matches TRBD2 (6 bases). Looked up from germline, CDR1 is SGHAT and CDR2 is FQNNGV. This CDR3 is 12 amino acids long. Trimming shortened V by 5 bases and J by 5 bases, and 10 bases separated the two germline ends. The CDR3 DNA follows: TGTGCCAGCAGCCCGACTAGGAACGAGCAGTACTTC. Protein: CASSPTRNEQYF.

The rearrangement joins TRBV5-1 to TRBJ1-4, with a tentative D call TRBD1 (6 bases). The CDR3 extends over 15 amino acids. Germline V gene data show CDR1 as SGHRS and CDR2 as YFSETQ. The V and J ends lost 0 bases and 8 bases respectively, with 14 bases between them. For the CDR3, the DNA is TGCGCCAGCAGCTTGGTTTCAGGGGTAGGGGAAAAACTGTTTTTT. This sequence encodes CASSLVSGVGEKLFF. The entire variable domain, with the rest obtained from reference TRBV5-1 and TRBJ1-4, is as follows: KAGVTQTPRYLIKTRGQQVTLSCSPISGHRSVSWYQQTPGQGLQFLFEYFSETQRNKGNFPGRFSGRQFSNSRSEMNVSTLELGDSALYLCASSLVSGVGEKLFFGSGTQLSVL.

The count of this clone is one. The chain links TRBV29-1 to TRBJ2-3; D may be TRBD2 (6 bases). The germline V and J ends were trimmed by 4 bases and 1 base, with 12 bases remaining between them. This CDR3 has 14 residues. The germline V gene encodes CDR1 SQVTM and CDR2 ANQGSEA. This CDR3 is CSVVVRGGTDTQYF. For the CDR3, the DNA is TGCAGCGTTGTGGTGCGGGGCGGCACAGATACGCAGTATTTT.